This T cell receptor beta chain stems from a study of vaccination and CD4 T cells after COVID-19. As for the study in general: Each of the control cultures got a CEFX pool, an HIV-1 Nef pool, or no peptide.

This clonotype was seen a few times. The antigen is not known. CD4+ T cells that had been cultured provided DNA sequenced with the Oncomine TCR Beta short-read assay. TCRdb re-derived calls from the PCR reads in MiXCR, one entry per CDR3 protein. The data show about 15,000 distinct CDR3 sequences, with about three quarters seen just once and about 4.6% held by the top ten. CDR3 length: 14 residues. Germline CDR1 and CDR2: SGHTA and FQGNSA. After removal of 3 bases from V and 3 bases from J, the junction contained 3 bases not matched to a gene. Treatment here: roughly 10-day PBMC culture with coronavirus spike peptide pools or control peptides (ViraFEST assay). TCRs were sequenced by ViraFEST after antigen-specific T cells had been expanded with peptide pools. PBMCs were cultured at some 2.1 million per well with approximately 9.3 IU/ml IL-2 and 10 ug/ml peptide pools. From the approximately ten-day cultures, CD4+ T cells were isolated by negative selection.

The receptor comes from a human donor who had recovered from COVID-19. The chain joins TRBV7-2 to TRBJ2-3; 7 positions match TRBD2. The sequenced material came from CD4+ T cells from blood, cultured in vitro. CDR3 coding DNA: TGTGCCAGCAGCTTGGGAGGGTTGACAGATACGCAGTATTTT. This gives the protein CASSLGGLTDTQYF.